These 20 T cell receptor beta chains share one sample of origin, sequenced in a study of cytomegalovirus exposure and HLA in healthy donors. This PCR relied on a set of 60 Vbeta primers and 13 Jbeta primers. Only in-frame clones appear in the TCRdb table, and some are missing; sequencing was by immunoSEQ multiplex PCR. The sample lists about 160,000 clones; about 72% were seen once. Material: PBMCs. The receptors originated from a man aged 30 to 39 in good health and CMV-seropositive.

The rearrangement joins TRBV28 to TRBJ1-5; TRBD1 matches 7 bases. J was trimmed by 0 bases and V by 5 bases; bases with no gene match: 10. The CDR3 loop spans 17 amino acids. CDR1 and CDR2 from the germline V gene are MDHEN and SYDVKM. The CDR3 loop is CASSLLTQGDSNQPQHF. DNA for the CDR3: TGTGCCAGCAGTCTTTTGACCCAGGGGGATAGCAATCAGCCCCAGCATTTT.

CDR3 region: CATRVNPGGEETQYF. The CDR3 DNA is TGCGCCACAAGAGTTAATCCAGGGGGCGAGGAGACCCAGTACTTC. The chain combines TRBV5-1 with TRBJ2-5, with 8 bases matching TRBD1. The CDR3 is 15 amino acids. CDR1 is SGHRS, CDR2 YFSETQ, per germline. V trimming: 9 bases; J trimming: 5 bases; junction bases outside the gene matches: 15.

The chain recombines TRBV6-1 with TRBJ2-1, with D perhaps matching TRBD1 (5 bases). V was trimmed by 4 bases and J by 3 bases, leaving 13 bases between them. Germline CDR1 MNHNS, CDR2 SASEGT. CDR3 length: 15 residues. DNA of the CDR3: TGTGCCAGCAGTGGACGGACACCCCGCTACAATGAGCAGTTCTTC. This codes for CASSGRTPRYNEQFF.

In its sample, this clone was seen a few times. The chain links TRBV4-1 to TRBJ2-7, with 8 bases identical to TRBD2. The CDR3 consists of 16 residues. Germline V gives CDR1 MGHRA, CDR2 YSYEKL. After removal of 3 bases from V and 1 base from J, the junction contained 8 bases not matched to a gene. The chain's CDR3 is CASSHARVAGSYEQYF. The CDR3 nucleotides read TGCGCCAGCAGCCACGCTAGGGTAGCGGGGTCCTACGAGCAGTACTTC.

The V call is TRBV5-4, the J call TRBJ2-5; D is unclear. The CDR3 consists of 14 residues. V lost 1 base and J 0 bases, leaving 7 bases between the germline ends. CDR1 and CDR2 (germline): SGHNT, YYREEE (reference sequence). DNA for the CDR3: TGTGCCAGCAGCTTGATGCAGAACCAAGAGACCCAGTACTTC. This translates into CASSLMQNQETQYF. The full variable domain, rest sourced from reference TRBV5-4 and TRBJ2-5, is ETGVTQSPTHLIKTRGQQVTLRCSSQSGHNTVSWYQQALGQGPQFIFQYYREEENGRGNFPPRFSGLQFPNYSSELNVNALELDDSALYLCASSLMQNQETQYFGPGTRLLVL.

The chain joins TRBV19 to TRBJ2-2, with 8 bases fitting TRBD2. The CDR3 length is 16 residues. Germline V gene data show CDR1 as LNHDA and CDR2 as SQIVND (reference sequence). The V gene end was trimmed by 5 bases and the J gene end by 1 base; junction bases not matched to a gene: 6. DNA of the CDR3: TGTGCCAGTAGTTTGCTCCGGGGGGGGAACACCGGGGAGCTGTTTTTT. Its protein is CASSLLRGGNTGELFF.

The chain joins TRBV30 to TRBJ2-7; D might be TRBD2 (5 bases). Trimming took off 4 bases at V and 1 base at J, with 8 bases between the two ends. This CDR3 is 12 amino acids long. The V gene's germline CDR1 is GTSNPN and CDR2 SVGIG (reference sequence). CDR3 bases: TGTGCCTGGAACGAGGGTTCCTACGAGCAGTACTTC. Its protein product is CAWNEGSYEQYF.

The rearrangement uses TRBV4-1 and TRBJ2-3, with D possibly TRBD2 on 6 matching bases. Germline values: CDR1 MGHRA, CDR2 YSYEKL. There are 14 residues in the CDR3. Trimming removed 2 bases from V and 6 bases from J, with 12 bases in between. The CDR3 sequence: CASSQTLGGDTQYF. The DNA for the CDR3 is TGCGCCAGCAGCCAAACGCTTGGGGGGGATACGCAGTATTTT.

V and J are TRBV4-1 and TRBJ2-7, with 10 bases that match TRBD1. The CDR3 length is 17 residues. After removal of 4 bases from V and 3 bases from J, the junction contained 12 bases not matched to a gene. CDR1 MGHRA and CDR2 YSYEKL come from the germline V gene. The CDR3 DNA follows: TGCGCCAGCAGCCTCCTCCCCCAGGGGGACAGGGGCTACGAGCAGTACTTC. Translated: CASSLLPQGDRGYEQYF.

The sample holds a few counts of this clone. CDR3 region: CASSFSGGLQPQHF. The CDR3 DNA follows: TGTGCCAGCAGTTTTTCGGGGGGCCTTCAGCCCCAGCATTTT. This sequence joins TRBV28 and TRBJ1-5, with D maybe TRBD1 (6 bases). The ends were cut back, 3 bases at V and 6 bases at J, with 12 bases in the middle. The germline CDR1 and CDR2 sequences are MDHEN and SYDVKM. This CDR3 region has 14 residues.

As to this clone: It is unclear where the CDR3 begins or ends on the DNA, so no DNA is shown, and the CDR3 is as TCRdb lists it. This chain uses TRBV1 with TRBJ2-1; the tabulated D call, TRBD2, remains unverified against the DNA. TRBV1 is given as a pseudogene. 16 amino acids form the CDR3, both terminal residues included. The CDR3 region is CTSSQEVGGGTDEQFF.

The chain uses TRBV9 and TRBJ2-5; 8 bases fit TRBD2. V was pared by 0 bases and J by 0 bases, with 4 bases of the junction left unmatched. This CDR3 contains 16 residues. CDR1 SGDLS and CDR2 YYNGEE come from the germline V gene. The CDR3 region is CASSVGIAGNQETQYF. Here the CDR3 DNA reads TGTGCCAGCAGCGTAGGAATAGCGGGGAACCAAGAGACCCAGTACTTC.

The chain uses TRBV7-3 and TRBJ2-2, with a possible D match to TRBD1 (6 bases). The germline V and J ends were trimmed by 5 bases and 1 base, with 8 bases remaining between them. Germline values: CDR1 SGHTA, CDR2 FQGTGA. CDR3 size: 14 residues. The CDR3 here is CASSRTENTGELFF. The CDR3 DNA sequence: TGTGCCAGCAGCCGGACAGAGAACACCGGGGAGCTGTTTTTT.

The chain couples TRBV30 to TRBJ1-5; a weak D match, TRBD1 (5 bases). This CDR3 has 15 residues. The germline V and J ends were trimmed by 0 bases and 0 bases, with 9 bases remaining between them. The germline CDR1 and CDR2 sequences are GTSNPN and SVGIG (reference sequence). CDR3 sequence reads: CAWSVGGGSNQPQHF. CDR3 DNA sequence: TGTGCCTGGAGTGTGGGGGGGGGTAGCAATCAGCCCCAGCATTTT.

This rearrangement joins TRBV6-5 to TRBJ1-4, with TRBD1 identical over 10 bases. With V trimmed by 8 bases and J by 7 bases, 10 bases remained unmatched. Germline values: CDR1 MNHEY, CDR2 SVGAGI. There are 15 residues in the CDR3. Here the CDR3 reads CASSQPGQGIEKLFF. DNA for the CDR3: TGTGCCAGCTCACAGCCGGGACAGGGGATTGAAAAACTGTTTTTT.

V usage is TRBV11-2 and J usage is TRBJ1-2; TRBD1 is a possible D gene (5 bases). V lost 3 bases to trimming and J lost 3 bases, with 11 bases between them. Germline-derived CDR1 and CDR2 are SGHAT and FQNNGV. This CDR3 has 14 residues. The CDR3 DNA reads TGTGCCAGCAGCTTTTCAGGGTCCGACTATGGCTACACCTTC. This translates into CASSFSGSDYGYTF.

The J gene is TRBJ1-2, the V gene TRBV9; no reliable D call. With 2 bases removed from V and 4 bases from J, the gap between germline ends came to 9 bases. CDR1 is SGDLS and CDR2 is YYNGEE in the germline V gene. CDR3 length equals 13 residues. The CDR3 DNA follows: TGTGCCAGCAGCGTTGAGGGTCTCTATGGCTACACCTTC. Protein product: CASSVEGLYGYTF.

The J gene is TRBJ1-1, the V gene TRBV9; a possible D gene is TRBD1 (6 bases). Germline loops: CDR1 SGDLS, CDR2 YYNGEE. The CDR3 sequence is 14 residues long. With 2 bases removed from V and 3 bases from J, the gap between germline ends came to 11 bases. CDR3 DNA: TGTGCCAGCAGCGTCTCGGACAGACACACTGAAGCTTTCTTT. It codes for CASSVSDRHTEAFF.

The chain's CDR3 is CASSSSRRSEQYF. As DNA, the CDR3 is TGTGCCAGCAGCTCCAGCCGGAGGAGCGAGCAGTACTTC. The J gene is TRBJ2-7, the V gene TRBV7-3, with a tentative D call TRBD2 (5 bases). Deletions cut 4 bases from V and 6 bases from J, with 13 bases between. Per germline, CDR1 SGHTA and CDR2 FQGTGA. The CDR3 runs to 13 residues. The full variable domain, in which reference TRBV7-3 and TRBJ2-7 provide the parts outside the CDR3, is GAGVSQTPSNKVTEKGKYVELRCDPISGHTALYWYRQSLGQGPEFLIYFQGTGAADDSGLPNDRFFAVRPEGSVSTLKIQRTERGDSAVYLCASSSSRRSEQYFGPGTRLTVT.

The chain recombines TRBV25-1 with TRBJ2-3; 9 bases map to TRBD2. V was pared by 5 bases and J by 4 bases, with 10 bases of the junction left unmatched. The CDR3 spans 16 residues. The germline gives CDR1 MGHDK, CDR2 SYGVNS. The CDR3, as DNA: TGTGCCAGCAGTTCAGGGCGGGGGGGCCATTCAGATACGCAGTATTTT. Translating it yields CASSSGRGGHSDTQYF.